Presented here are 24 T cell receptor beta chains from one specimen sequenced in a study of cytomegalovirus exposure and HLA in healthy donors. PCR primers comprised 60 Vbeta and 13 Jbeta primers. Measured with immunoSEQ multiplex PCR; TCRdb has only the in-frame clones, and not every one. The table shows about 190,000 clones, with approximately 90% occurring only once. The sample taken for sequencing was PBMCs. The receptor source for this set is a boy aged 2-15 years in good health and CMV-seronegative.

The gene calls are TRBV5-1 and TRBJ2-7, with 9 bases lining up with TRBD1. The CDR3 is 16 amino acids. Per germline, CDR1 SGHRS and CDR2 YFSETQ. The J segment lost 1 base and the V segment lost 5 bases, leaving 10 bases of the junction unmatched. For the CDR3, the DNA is TGCGCCAGCAGGCTAGGAACAGGACAGGGGTCCTACGAGCAGTACTTC. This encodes CASRLGTGQGSYEQYF.

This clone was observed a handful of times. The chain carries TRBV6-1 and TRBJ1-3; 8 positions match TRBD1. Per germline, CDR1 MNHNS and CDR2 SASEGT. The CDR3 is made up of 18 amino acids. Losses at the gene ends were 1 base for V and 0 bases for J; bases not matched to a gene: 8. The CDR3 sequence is CASSEGQGAYFSGNTIYF. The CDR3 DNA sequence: TGTGCCAGCAGTGAAGGGCAGGGGGCCTATTTCTCTGGAAACACCATATATTTT.

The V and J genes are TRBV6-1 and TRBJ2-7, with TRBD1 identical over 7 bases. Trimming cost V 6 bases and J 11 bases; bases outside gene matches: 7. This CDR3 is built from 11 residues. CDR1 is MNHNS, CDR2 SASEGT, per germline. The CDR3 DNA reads TGTGCCAGCAGACTTACAGGGGTGAAGTACTTC. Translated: CASRLTGVKYF.

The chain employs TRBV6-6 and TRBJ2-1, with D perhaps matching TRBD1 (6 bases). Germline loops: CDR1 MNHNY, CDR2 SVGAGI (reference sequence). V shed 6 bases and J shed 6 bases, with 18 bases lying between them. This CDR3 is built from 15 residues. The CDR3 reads CASRRGPDSFNEQFF. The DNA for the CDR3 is TGTGCCAGCAGGAGAGGCCCGGACAGCTTCAATGAGCAGTTCTTC.

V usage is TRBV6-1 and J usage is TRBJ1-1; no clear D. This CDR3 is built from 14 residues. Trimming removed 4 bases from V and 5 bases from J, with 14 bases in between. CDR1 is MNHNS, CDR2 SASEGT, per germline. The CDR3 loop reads CASSVVLRGTEAFF. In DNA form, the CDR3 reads TGTGCCAGCAGTGTGGTTCTGCGCGGAACTGAAGCTTTCTTT.

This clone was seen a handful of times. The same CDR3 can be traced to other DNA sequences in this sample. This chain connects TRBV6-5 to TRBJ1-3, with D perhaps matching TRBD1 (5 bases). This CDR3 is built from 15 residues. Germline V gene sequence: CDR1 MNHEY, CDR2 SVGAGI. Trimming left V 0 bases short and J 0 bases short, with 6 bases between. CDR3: CASSYSGGSGNTIYF. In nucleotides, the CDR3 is TGTGCCAGCAGTTACTCGGGGGGCTCTGGAAACACCATATATTTT.

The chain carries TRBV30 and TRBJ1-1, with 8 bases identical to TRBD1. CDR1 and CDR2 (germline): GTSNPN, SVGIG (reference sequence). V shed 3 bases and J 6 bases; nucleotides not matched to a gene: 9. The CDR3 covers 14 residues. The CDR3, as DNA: TGTGCCTGGAGATCAGGACAGGGAGTCTCTGAAGCTTTCTTT. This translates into CAWRSGQGVSEAFF. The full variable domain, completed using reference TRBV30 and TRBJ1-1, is SQTIHQWPATLVQPVGSPLSLECTVEGTSNPNLYWYRQAAGRGLQLLFYSVGIGQISSEVPQNLSASRPQDRQFILSSKKLLLSDSGFYLCAWRSGQGVSEAFFGQGTRLTVV.

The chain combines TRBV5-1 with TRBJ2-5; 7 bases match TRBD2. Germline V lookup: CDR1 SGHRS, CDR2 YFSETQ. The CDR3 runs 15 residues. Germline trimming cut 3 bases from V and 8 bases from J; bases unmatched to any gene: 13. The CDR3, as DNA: TGCGCCAGCAGCTCGGGACTAACGAACGCTGAAACCCAGTACTTC. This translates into CASSSGLTNAETQYF.

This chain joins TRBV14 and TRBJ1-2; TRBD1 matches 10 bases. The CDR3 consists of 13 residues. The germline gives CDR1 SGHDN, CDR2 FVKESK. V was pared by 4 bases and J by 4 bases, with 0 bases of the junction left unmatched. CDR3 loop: CASSRTGGYGYTF. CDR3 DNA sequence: TGTGCCAGCAGCCGGACAGGGGGCTATGGCTACACCTTC.

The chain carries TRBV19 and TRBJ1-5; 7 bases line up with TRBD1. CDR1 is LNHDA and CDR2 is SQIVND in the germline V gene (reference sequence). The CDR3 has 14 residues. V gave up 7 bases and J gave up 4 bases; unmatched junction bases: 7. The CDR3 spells CASNMDRLNQPQHF. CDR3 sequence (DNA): TGTGCCAGTAACATGGACAGGTTAAATCAGCCCCAGCATTTT. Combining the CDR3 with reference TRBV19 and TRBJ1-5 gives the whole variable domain DGGITQSPKYLFRKEGQNVTLSCEQNLNHDAMYWYRQDPGQGLRLIYYSQIVNDFQKGDIAEGYSVSREKKESFPLTVTSAQKNPTAFYLCASNMDRLNQPQHFGDGTRLSIL.

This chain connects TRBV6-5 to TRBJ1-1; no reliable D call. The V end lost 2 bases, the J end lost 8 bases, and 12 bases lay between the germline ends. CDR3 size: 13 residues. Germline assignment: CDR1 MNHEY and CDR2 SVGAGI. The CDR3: CASSYRRTGEAFF. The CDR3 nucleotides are TGTGCCAGCAGTTACAGAAGAACGGGGGAAGCTTTCTTT.

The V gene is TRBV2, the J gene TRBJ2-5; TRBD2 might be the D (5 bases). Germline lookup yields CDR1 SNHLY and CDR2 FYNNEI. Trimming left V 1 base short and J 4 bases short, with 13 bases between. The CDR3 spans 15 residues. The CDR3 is CASSEGPGVRETQYF. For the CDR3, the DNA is TGTGCCAGCAGTGAAGGTCCCGGGGTTCGAGAGACCCAGTACTTC.

CDR3 protein: CATSRKQGPITQETQYF. CDR3 nucleotide sequence: TGTGCCACCAGCAGGAAACAGGGGCCTATCACCCAAGAGACCCAGTACTTC. V gene TRBV15 combines with J gene TRBJ2-5; 7 nucleotides match TRBD1. The germline V gene encodes CDR1 LNHNV and CDR2 YYDKDF (reference sequence). This CDR3 contains 17 residues. V gave up 3 bases and J gave up 1 base; unmatched junction bases: 11.

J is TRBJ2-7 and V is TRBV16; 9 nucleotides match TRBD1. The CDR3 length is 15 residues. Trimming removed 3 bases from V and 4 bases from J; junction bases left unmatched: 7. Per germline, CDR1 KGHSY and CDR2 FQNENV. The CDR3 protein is CASSQGQGERYEQYF. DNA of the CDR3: TGTGCCAGCAGCCAGGGACAGGGAGAGAGGTACGAGCAGTACTTC.

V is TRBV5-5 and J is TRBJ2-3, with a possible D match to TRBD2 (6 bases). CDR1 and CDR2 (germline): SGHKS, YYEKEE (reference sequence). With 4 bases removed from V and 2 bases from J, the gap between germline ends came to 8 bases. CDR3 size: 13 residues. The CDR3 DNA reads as TGTGCCAGCAGCATAGCGGACACAGATACGCAGTATTTT. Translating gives CASSIADTDTQYF.

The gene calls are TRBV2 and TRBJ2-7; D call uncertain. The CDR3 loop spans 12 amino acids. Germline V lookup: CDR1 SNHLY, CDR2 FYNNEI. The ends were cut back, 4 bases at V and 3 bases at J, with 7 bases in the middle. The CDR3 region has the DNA TGTGCCAGCAGTGTCGGCGGCTACGAGCAGTACTTC. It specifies CASSVGGYEQYF.

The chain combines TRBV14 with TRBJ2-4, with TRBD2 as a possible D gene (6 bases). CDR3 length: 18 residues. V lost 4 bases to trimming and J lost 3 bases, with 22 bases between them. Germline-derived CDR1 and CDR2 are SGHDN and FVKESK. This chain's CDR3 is CASSPQNSEGLDKNIQYF. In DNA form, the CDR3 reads TGTGCCAGCAGCCCTCAAAACTCGGAGGGACTCGACAAAAACATTCAGTACTTC. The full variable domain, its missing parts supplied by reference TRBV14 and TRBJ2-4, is EAGVTQFPSHSVIEKGQTVTLRCDPISGHDNLYWYRRVMGKEIKFLLHFVKESKQDESGMPNNRFLAERTGGTYSTLKVQPAELEDSGVYFCASSPQNSEGLDKNIQYFGAGTRLSVL.

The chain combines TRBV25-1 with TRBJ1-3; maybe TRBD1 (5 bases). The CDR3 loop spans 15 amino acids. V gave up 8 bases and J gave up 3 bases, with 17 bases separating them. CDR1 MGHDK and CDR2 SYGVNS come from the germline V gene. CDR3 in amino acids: CASGGGPSRGNTIYF. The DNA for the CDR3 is TGTGCCAGCGGGGGGGGACCCTCCCGTGGAAACACCATATATTTT.

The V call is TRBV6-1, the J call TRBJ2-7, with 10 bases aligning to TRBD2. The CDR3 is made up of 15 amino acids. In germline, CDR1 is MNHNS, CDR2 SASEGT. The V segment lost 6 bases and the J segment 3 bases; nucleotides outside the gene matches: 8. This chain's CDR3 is CASSTLAGHYYEQYF. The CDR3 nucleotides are TGTGCCAGCAGCACACTAGCGGGACACTACTACGAGCAGTACTTC.

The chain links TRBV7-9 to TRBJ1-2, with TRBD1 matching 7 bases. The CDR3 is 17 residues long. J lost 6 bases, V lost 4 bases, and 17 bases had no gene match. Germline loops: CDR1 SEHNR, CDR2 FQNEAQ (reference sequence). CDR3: CASSSAGSWDRRNGYTF. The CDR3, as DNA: TGTGCCAGCAGCTCAGCCGGATCCTGGGACAGAAGAAATGGCTACACCTTC. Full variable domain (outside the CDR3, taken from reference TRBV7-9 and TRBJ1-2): DTGVSQNPRHKITKRGQNVTFRCDPISEHNRLYWYRQTLGQGPEFLTYFQNEAQLEKSRLLSDRFSAERPKGSFSTLEIQRTEQGDSAMYLCASSSAGSWDRRNGYTFGSGTRLTVV.

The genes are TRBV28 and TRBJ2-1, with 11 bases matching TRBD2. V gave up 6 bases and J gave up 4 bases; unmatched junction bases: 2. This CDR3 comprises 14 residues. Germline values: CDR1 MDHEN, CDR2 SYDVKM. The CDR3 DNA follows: TGTGCCAGCAGCGGGACTAGCGGTTACAATGAGCAGTTCTTC. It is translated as CASSGTSGYNEQFF.

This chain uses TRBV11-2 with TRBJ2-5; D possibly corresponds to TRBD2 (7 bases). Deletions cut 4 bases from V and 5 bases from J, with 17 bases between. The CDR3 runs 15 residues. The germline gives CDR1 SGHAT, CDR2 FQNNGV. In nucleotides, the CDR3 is TGTGCCAGCAGCTCTAGGGGGGGCGGGATGGAGACCCAGTACTTC. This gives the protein CASSSRGGGMETQYF.

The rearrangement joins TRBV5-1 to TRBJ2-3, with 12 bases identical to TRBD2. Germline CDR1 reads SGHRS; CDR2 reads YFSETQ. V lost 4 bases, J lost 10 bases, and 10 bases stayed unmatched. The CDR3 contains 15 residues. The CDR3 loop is CASSNGLAGREAQYF. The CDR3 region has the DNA TGCGCCAGCAGCAACGGACTAGCGGGGCGAGAAGCGCAGTATTTT.

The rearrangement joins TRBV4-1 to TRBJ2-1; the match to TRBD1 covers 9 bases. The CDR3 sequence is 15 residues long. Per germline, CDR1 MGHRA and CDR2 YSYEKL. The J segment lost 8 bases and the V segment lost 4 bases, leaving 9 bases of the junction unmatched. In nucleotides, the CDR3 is TGCGCCAGCAGCCGGGGGGGGACAGGGTGGCATGAGCAGTTCTTC. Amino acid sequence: CASSRGGTGWHEQFF.